This T cell receptor (beta chain) was observed in a study of T cell repertoires in cytomegalovirus infection. On the study more broadly: Indications came from public TCR beta signatures; they pointed to CMV infection and to a matching HLA type. General study findings and limits: Dominating the ex vivo response were HLA-C-restricted CMV-specific TCR beta clonotypes.

TCRdb ran MiXCR on the reads and lists one entry per CDR3 protein. Of under 95,000 distinct CDR3 sequences listed, around half were seen once; the top ten hold 90% to 95%. The table lists this clonotype with a few counts. Its antigen is currently unknown. This CDR3 has 16 amino acids. CDR1 is SGHTA and CDR2 is FQGTGA in the germline V gene. V shed 1 base and J 1 base; nucleotides not matched to a gene: 4. The genes are TRBV7-3 and TRBJ2-3, with TRBD2 matching over 8 bases. The sequencing here drew on CD8+ T cells from cultured PBMCs, taken from culture after CMV antigen stimulation. The receptor comes from a human donor in good health (CMV status not recorded). Some clones in this sample may be carry-over from other donors' samples. The CDR3 nucleotides read TGTGCCAGCAGCTTAAAAGGGCGGGGGGGCACAGATACGCAGTATTTT. It is translated as CASSLKGRGGTDTQYF.